The 5 T cell receptor beta chains listed next were all sequenced from one sample in a study of T cells expressing NK-cell markers. Following a re-call of the 5' RACE reads, TCRdb has one entry per CDR3 protein and lacks DNA. The sample's table shows roughly 180,000 distinct CDR3 sequences. The sample comprised blood T cells: a sorted CD56 or NKG2C T cell subset, CD4+ or CD8+ T cells, or bulk PBMC T cells (not recorded which). The source is a woman between 18 and 69 years old in good health.

V usage is TRBV6-1 and J usage is TRBJ2-1; TCRdb indicates TRBD1, and absent DNA this call remains unverified. In germline, CDR1 is MNHNS, CDR2 SASEGT. The CDR3 is made up of 14 amino acids. The chain's CDR3 is CASSLGTGFNEQFF.

The rearrangement joins TRBV6-6 to TRBJ2-7. Per germline, CDR1 MNHNY and CDR2 SVGAGI (reference sequence). This CDR3 region has 11 residues. CDR3 residues: CASSNRYEQYF.

The chain uses TRBV29-1 and TRBJ1-1; TCRdb's assignment of TRBD1 cannot be checked, as there is no DNA. This CDR3 has 11 residues. CDR1 and CDR2 (germline): SQVTM, ANQGSEA. CDR3 protein: CSVEVGAEAFF.

This chain connects TRBV20-1 to TRBJ2-7; TCRdb names TRBD2, which stays unverified in the absence of DNA. This CDR3 is 13 amino acids long. Germline assignment: CDR1 DFQATT and CDR2 SNEGSKA (reference sequence). CDR3 in amino acids: CSATTSGGAQQYF.

The chain joins TRBV20-1 to TRBJ2-1; checking the TCRdb D call of TRBD2 is not possible without DNA. In germline, CDR1 is DFQATT, CDR2 SNEGSKA (reference sequence). This CDR3 is 18 amino acids long. The chain's CDR3 is CSARDLRNSGSSYNEQFF.